A selection of T cell receptor beta chains follows, all from one sample in a study of cytomegalovirus exposure and HLA in healthy donors. Produced via immunoSEQ multiplex PCR; TCRdb's table is partial and in-frame only. The sample data list about 130,000 clones. Sequencing input: PBMCs. Source of these receptors: a man aged 18 to 29 in good health and CMV-seronegative. Each CDR3 is given with its conserved first and last residue. A D gene is named only where the DNA matches it firmly.

V gene: TRBV28
J gene: TRBJ1-5
CDR3 length: 14
D gene: TRBD1
CDR3 protein: CASSFRGRVQPQHF
CDR3 DNA: TGTGCCAGCAGTTTCAGGGGGCGGGTTCAGCCCCAGCATTTT

V gene: TRBV19
J gene: TRBJ1-3
CDR3 length: 15
D gene: TRBD1
CDR3 protein: CASSLTGVSGNTIYF
CDR3 DNA: TGTGCCAGTAGTCTCACAGGGGTCTCTGGAAACACCATATATTTT

V gene: TRBV19
J gene: TRBJ2-4
CDR3 length: 13
D gene: NA
CDR3 protein: CASSTQGKNIQYF
CDR3 DNA: TGTGCCAGTAGTACCCAGGGTAAAAACATTCAGTACTTC

V gene: TRBV19
J gene: TRBJ2-1
CDR3 length: 14
D gene: TRBD2
CDR3 protein: CASTDLAGDEEQFF
CDR3 DNA: TGTGCCAGTACCGACCTAGCGGGAGATGAAGAGCAGTTCTTC

V gene: TRBV10-3
J gene: TRBJ1-2
CDR3 length: 14
D gene: TRBD1
CDR3 protein: CAISEVRGSYGYTF
CDR3 DNA: TGTGCCATCAGTGAGGTCAGGGGGTCTTACGGCTACACCTTC

V gene: TRBV28
J gene: TRBJ1-4
CDR3 length: 18
D gene: TRBD1
CDR3 protein: CASDRTGTGDLPNEKLFF
CDR3 DNA: TGTGCCTCTGACCGAACCGGGACAGGGGATTTGCCTAATGAAAAACTGTTTTTT

V gene: TRBV5-1
J gene: TRBJ1-2
CDR3 length: 12
D gene: NA
CDR3 protein: CASSTGNYGYTF
CDR3 DNA: TGCGCCAGCAGTACAGGAAACTATGGCTACACCTTC

V gene: TRBV5-1
J gene: TRBJ2-6
CDR3 length: 18
D gene: NA
CDR3 protein: CASSPRDISLSGANVLTF
CDR3 DNA: TGCGCCAGCAGCCCTCGGGACATCTCTCTCTCTGGGGCCAACGTCCTGACTTTC

V gene: TRBV2
J gene: TRBJ1-1
CDR3 length: 16
D gene: NA
CDR3 protein: CASIIGPRRKNTEAFF
CDR3 DNA: TGTGCCAGCATAATCGGCCCGAGGCGGAAGAACACTGAAGCTTTCTTT

V gene: TRBV19
J gene: TRBJ2-7
CDR3 length: 14
D gene: TRBD1
CDR3 protein: CASRRTGTSYEQYF
CDR3 DNA: TGTGCCAGTAGACGGACAGGAACCTCCTACGAGCAGTACTTC

V gene: TRBV28
J gene: TRBJ1-5
CDR3 length: 13
D gene: TRBD1
CDR3 protein: CASNPDRVQPQHF
CDR3 DNA: TGTGCCAGCAATCCCGACAGGGTCCAACCCCAGCATTTT

V gene: TRBV21-1
J gene: TRBJ2-3
CDR3 length: 16
D gene: NA
CDR3 protein: CASQPTSGPLGNTQYF
CDR3 DNA: TGTGCCAGCCAACCCACTAGCGGTCCCCTCGGGAATACGCAGTATTTT

V gene: TRBV29-1
J gene: TRBJ2-5
CDR3 length: 12
D gene: TRBD2
CDR3 protein: CSGGRVGETQYF
CDR3 DNA: TGCAGCGGGGGGAGGGTGGGCGAGACCCAGTACTTC

V gene: TRBV28
J gene: TRBJ2-7
CDR3 length: 16
D gene: NA
CDR3 protein: CASSFSASGSLDEQYF
CDR3 DNA: TGTGCCAGCAGTTTTTCCGCTTCCGGGAGTCTCGACGAGCAGTACTTC

V gene: TRBV7-9
J gene: TRBJ1-1
CDR3 length: 14
D gene: TRBD1
CDR3 protein: CASSVGQAELEAFF
CDR3 DNA: TGTGCCAGCAGCGTGGGACAGGCTGAGCTTGAAGCTTTCTTT

V gene: TRBV5-1
J gene: TRBJ2-5
CDR3 length: 17
D gene: TRBD1
CDR3 protein: CASSFGTGAGSEETQYF
CDR3 DNA: TGCGCCAGCAGCTTTGGGACAGGGGCTGGATCTGAGGAGACCCAGTACTTC

V gene: TRBV5-4
J gene: TRBJ2-5
CDR3 length: 15
D gene: NA
CDR3 protein: CASSFQGPGQETQYF
CDR3 DNA: TGTGCCAGCAGCTTTCAGGGGCCGGGCCAAGAGACCCAGTACTTC

V gene: TRBV29-1
J gene: TRBJ1-1
CDR3 length: 15
D gene: TRBD1
CDR3 protein: CSVEGDRGLVGAAFF
CDR3 DNA: TGCAGCGTTGAAGGCGACAGGGGGCTGGTCGGGGCTGCTTTCTTT

V gene: TRBV6-5
J gene: TRBJ1-1
CDR3 length: 13
D gene: TRBD1
CDR3 protein: CASSYSRDRVAFF
CDR3 DNA: TGTGCCAGCAGTTACTCCCGGGACAGGGTCGCTTTCTTT

V gene: TRBV11-3
J gene: TRBJ2-1
CDR3 length: 14
D gene: NA
CDR3 protein: CASSPGVSYNEQFF
CDR3 DNA: TGTGCCAGCAGCCCAGGGGTCTCCTACAATGAGCAGTTCTTC

V gene: TRBV6-6
J gene: TRBJ2-7
CDR3 length: 13
D gene: NA
CDR3 protein: CASSQAVGAEQYF
CDR3 DNA: TGTGCCAGCAGTCAGGCAGTCGGCGCCGAGCAGTACTTC

V gene: TRBV28
J gene: TRBJ2-7
CDR3 length: 14
D gene: TRBD1
CDR3 protein: CASRTGTGGYEQYF
CDR3 DNA: TGTGCCAGCAGAACCGGGACAGGGGGGTACGAGCAGTACTTC

V gene: TRBV27
J gene: TRBJ2-5
CDR3 length: 14
D gene: TRBD1
CDR3 protein: CASSFGTGGETQYF
CDR3 DNA: TGTGCCAGCAGCTTCGGGACAGGTGGGGAGACCCAGTACTTC

V gene: TRBV7-8
J gene: TRBJ1-2
CDR3 length: 14
D gene: TRBD1
CDR3 protein: CASRDRVGNYGYTF
CDR3 DNA: TGTGCCAGCAGAGACAGGGTCGGGAACTATGGCTACACCTTC

V gene: TRBV7-2
J gene: TRBJ2-7
CDR3 length: 15
D gene: NA
CDR3 protein: CASSYQRGSSYEQYF
CDR3 DNA: TGTGCCAGCAGCTACCAGAGGGGGAGCTCCTACGAGCAGTACTTC

V gene: TRBV9
J gene: TRBJ2-3
CDR3 length: 15
D gene: TRBD2
CDR3 protein: CASSVAAGDTDTQYF
CDR3 DNA: TGTGCCAGCAGCGTAGCCGCGGGGGACACAGATACGCAGTATTTT

V gene: TRBV11-1
J gene: TRBJ2-5
CDR3 length: 14
D gene: TRBD1
CDR3 protein: CASSLGTGVETQYF
CDR3 DNA: TGTGCCAGCAGCTTAGGGACAGGGGTAGAGACCCAGTACTTC

V gene: TRBV13
J gene: TRBJ2-7
CDR3 length: 15
D gene: NA
CDR3 protein: CASSGIPEGQYEQYF
CDR3 DNA: TGTGCCAGCAGCGGAATACCGGAGGGCCAGTACGAGCAGTACTTC

V gene: TRBV6-5
J gene: TRBJ2-5
CDR3 length: 15
D gene: TRBD1
CDR3 protein: CASSRVGQVQETQYF
CDR3 DNA: TGTGCCAGCAGCCGGGTTGGACAGGTTCAAGAGACCCAGTACTTC

V gene: TRBV11-1
J gene: TRBJ2-2
CDR3 length: 16
D gene: TRBD1
CDR3 protein: CASSSGDRLNTGELFF
CDR3 DNA: TGTGCCAGCAGCTCCGGGGACAGGCTGAACACCGGGGAGCTGTTTTTT

V gene: TRBV27
J gene: TRBJ2-2
CDR3 length: 15
D gene: TRBD1
CDR3 protein: CASSQQTGQGWELFF
CDR3 DNA: TGTGCCAGCAGTCAACAAACGGGACAGGGCTGGGAGCTGTTTTTT

V gene: TRBV5-4
J gene: TRBJ2-3
CDR3 length: 17
D gene: TRBD2
CDR3 protein: CASSRSKTSGGTDTQYF
CDR3 DNA: TGTGCCAGCAGCCGATCCAAGACTAGCGGGGGAACAGATACGCAGTATTTT

V gene: TRBV7-2
J gene: TRBJ2-7
CDR3 length: 14
D gene: TRBD1
CDR3 protein: CASSTTGATYEQYF
CDR3 DNA: TGTGCCAGCAGCACGACAGGGGCTACTTACGAGCAGTACTTC

V gene: TRBV10-3
J gene: TRBJ1-5
CDR3 length: 15
D gene: NA
CDR3 protein: CAISPSGGWDQPQHF
CDR3 DNA: TGTGCCATCAGCCCTTCGGGAGGTTGGGATCAGCCCCAGCATTTT

V gene: TRBV5-4
J gene: TRBJ2-1
CDR3 length: 14
D gene: TRBD1
CDR3 protein: CASSQTGSYNEQFF
CDR3 DNA: TGTGCCAGCAGCCAGACAGGGTCCTACAATGAGCAGTTCTTC

V gene: TRBV25-1
J gene: TRBJ1-4
CDR3 length: 15
D gene: NA
CDR3 protein: CASSAGAGVGEKLFF
CDR3 DNA: TGTGCCAGCAGTGCCGGAGCGGGGGTCGGTGAAAAACTGTTTTTT

V gene: TRBV28
J gene: TRBJ1-1
CDR3 length: 14
D gene: TRBD1
CDR3 protein: CASRNRGGSTEAFF
CDR3 DNA: TGTGCCAGCAGGAACAGGGGAGGAAGCACTGAAGCTTTCTTT

V gene: TRBV4-1
J gene: TRBJ1-4
CDR3 length: 16
D gene: TRBD1
CDR3 protein: CASSQDGGQGTRKLFF
CDR3 DNA: TGCGCCAGCAGCCAAGATGGGGGACAGGGGACGAGGAAACTGTTTTTT

V gene: TRBV28
J gene: TRBJ1-1
CDR3 length: 14
D gene: NA
CDR3 protein: CASSLGGEVTEAFF
CDR3 DNA: TGTGCCAGCAGTTTGGGGGGGGAGGTCACTGAAGCTTTCTTT

V gene: TRBV27
J gene: TRBJ1-5
CDR3 length: 17
D gene: TRBD1
CDR3 protein: CASSPRQGLIGNQPQHF
CDR3 DNA: TGTGCCAGCAGTCCCCGACAGGGGCTCATCGGCAATCAGCCCCAGCATTTT

V gene: TRBV28
J gene: TRBJ2-7
CDR3 length: 15
D gene: NA
CDR3 protein: CASSLWGRDSYEQYF
CDR3 DNA: TGTGCCAGCAGTTTGTGGGGCAGGGATTCCTACGAGCAGTACTTC

V gene: TRBV5-6
J gene: TRBJ1-5
CDR3 length: 15
D gene: NA
CDR3 protein: CASSLYPEFNQPQHF
CDR3 DNA: TGTGCCAGCAGCTTGTATCCGGAGTTCAATCAGCCCCAGCATTTT

V gene: TRBV20-1
J gene: TRBJ1-5
CDR3 length: 10
D gene: NA
CDR3 protein: CSASRETEHF
CDR3 DNA: TGCAGTGCTAGCCGAGAGACTGAGCATTTT

V gene: TRBV7-9
J gene: TRBJ2-7
CDR3 length: 12
D gene: NA
CDR3 protein: CASSRGGYEQYF
CDR3 DNA: TGTGCCAGCAGCCGCGGAGGCTACGAGCAGTACTTC

V gene: TRBV5-6
J gene: TRBJ2-1
CDR3 length: 14
D gene: NA
CDR3 protein: CASSLWGGSDEQFF
CDR3 DNA: TGTGCCAGCAGTTTGTGGGGTGGGAGCGATGAGCAGTTCTTC

V gene: TRBV4-3
J gene: TRBJ2-1
CDR3 length: 18
D gene: TRBD2
CDR3 protein: CASSQRPGLAGAPGEQFF
CDR3 DNA: TGCGCCAGCAGCCAACGCCCCGGACTAGCGGGGGCCCCCGGGGAGCAGTTCTTC

V gene: TRBV28
J gene: TRBJ1-2
CDR3 length: 15
D gene: TRBD1
CDR3 protein: CASSSSGQGNYGYTF
CDR3 DNA: TGTGCCAGCAGTAGCTCGGGACAGGGCAACTATGGCTACACCTTC

V gene: TRBV11-3
J gene: TRBJ2-7
CDR3 length: 12
D gene: NA
CDR3 protein: CASSPDLYEQYF
CDR3 DNA: TGTGCCAGCAGCCCAGATCTCTACGAGCAGTACTTC

V gene: TRBV5-1
J gene: TRBJ2-2
CDR3 length: 15
D gene: NA
CDR3 protein: CASSLVTGATGELFF
CDR3 DNA: TGCGCCAGCAGCTTGGTCACTGGGGCCACCGGGGAGCTGTTTTTT

V gene: TRBV4-2
J gene: TRBJ1-1
CDR3 length: 15
D gene: NA
CDR3 protein: CASSQDSALSGVVFF
CDR3 DNA: TGTGCCAGCAGCCAAGATTCTGCGTTAAGCGGTGTGGTTTTCTTT

V gene: TRBV27
J gene: TRBJ1-1
CDR3 length: 13
D gene: TRBD1
CDR3 protein: CASNTGGNTEAFF
CDR3 DNA: TGTGCCAGCAACACAGGGGGCAACACTGAAGCTTTCTTT

V gene: TRBV29-1
J gene: TRBJ2-2
CDR3 length: 12
D gene: NA
CDR3 protein: CSVDGETGELFF
CDR3 DNA: TGCAGCGTTGATGGGGAGACCGGGGAGCTGTTTTTT

V gene: TRBV11-3
J gene: TRBJ2-1
CDR3 length: 15
D gene: NA
CDR3 protein: CASSTRGGTYNEQFF
CDR3 DNA: TGTGCCAGCAGCACCCGAGGAGGGACCTACAATGAGCAGTTCTTC

V gene: TRBV6-4
J gene: TRBJ1-2
CDR3 length: 15
D gene: NA
CDR3 protein: CASSDSNAESYGYTF
CDR3 DNA: TGTGCCAGCAGTGACTCGAACGCGGAGAGCTATGGCTACACCTTC

V gene: TRBV4-1
J gene: TRBJ1-3
CDR3 length: 14
D gene: NA
CDR3 protein: CASSQDLSGNTIYF
CDR3 DNA: TGCGCCAGCAGCCAAGACTTGTCTGGAAACACCATATATTTT

V gene: TRBV27
J gene: TRBJ1-3
CDR3 length: 13
D gene: NA
CDR3 protein: CASSSGQRNTIYF
CDR3 DNA: TGTGCCAGCAGTTCCGGACAGCGAAACACCATATATTTT

V gene: TRBV6-5
J gene: TRBJ2-7
CDR3 length: 16
D gene: TRBD2
CDR3 protein: CASSYTSSGSSYEQYF
CDR3 DNA: TGTGCCAGCAGTTACACCTCTAGCGGAAGCTCCTACGAGCAGTACTTC

V gene: TRBV5-1
J gene: TRBJ2-3
CDR3 length: 16
D gene: TRBD2
CDR3 protein: CASSSDGAGGSDTQYF
CDR3 DNA: TGCGCCAGCAGCTCGGACGGGGCGGGAGGGTCAGATACGCAGTATTTT